A single sample gave rise to the 2 T cell receptor beta chains below, sequenced in a study of response to subunit inactivated influenza vaccine. TCRdb fed the RT-PCR reads into MiXCR, producing one record per CDR3 protein. The sample shows around 850,000 distinct CDR3 sequences, approximately 18% of them seen only once. The material was PBMCs from blood, obtained 4 to 6 days after vaccination. These receptors all come from a middle-aged man who received an inactivated influenza vaccine.

The chain uses TRBV20-1 and TRBJ1-2, with D maybe TRBD1 (5 bases). Trimming took 3 bases from V and 8 from J, leaving 19 bases between them. Germline CDR1 reads DFQATT; CDR2 reads SNEGSKA (reference sequence). This CDR3 spans 14 amino acids. The CDR3 is CSASYSPTRGGYTF. In DNA form, the CDR3 reads TGCAGTGCTAGTTATTCCCCTACCCGGGGGGGCTACACCTTC.

This clonotype has just a few counts. The genes are TRBV20-1 and TRBJ2-3, with 9 bases lining up with TRBD1. CDR1 and CDR2 (germline): DFQATT, SNEGSKA (reference sequence). The CDR3 spans 14 residues. V lost 3 bases to trimming and J lost 4 bases; unmatched junction nucleotides: 5. The DNA of the CDR3 is TGCAGTGCTAGCCGGGACAGGGTTCCAGATACGCAGTATTTT. This translates into CSASRDRVPDTQYF.